These 20 T cell receptor beta chains share one sample of origin, sequenced in a study of blood T cells in healthy people across ages. A second roughly 7 to 12 cycle PCR used barcoded and J-beta primers. MiXCR was run by TCRdb on the 5' RACE reads, yielding one entry per CDR3 protein. The sample shows over 950,000 distinct CDR3 sequences, about two fifths of them seen only once. Sequences were obtained from blood. The receptor source for this set is a man younger than 35 in good health.

This clonotype was recorded at least ten times. The chain couples TRBV12-3 or TRBV12-4 to TRBJ1-5; a possible D gene is TRBD1 (5 bases). The CDR3 covers 17 residues. The V end lost 2 bases, the J end lost 3 bases, and 17 bases lay between the germline ends. CDR3 region: CASSLYRDRHSNQPQHF. For the CDR3, the DNA is TGTGCCAGCAGTTTATACCGGGACCGACACTCCAATCAGCCCCAGCATTTT.

The sample holds a few counts of this clonotype. The V and J genes are TRBV12-5 and TRBJ2-1; perhaps TRBD2 as D (6 bases). This CDR3 spans 12 amino acids. Germline-derived CDR1 and CDR2 are LGHNT and FRNRAP. V was clipped by 4 bases and J by 9 bases, with 10 bases between them. The CDR3, as DNA: TGTGCTAGTGGTTGGCGGGGCACTGAGCAGTTCTTC. This encodes CASGWRGTEQFF.

This chain joins TRBV7-3 and TRBJ1-5; 9 positions agree with TRBD1. The CDR3 consists of 16 residues. Germline V gene data show CDR1 as SGHTA and CDR2 as FQGTGA. V lost 5 bases to trimming and J lost 3 bases; unmatched junction nucleotides: 8. CDR3 protein: CASSPEGQGFNQPQHF. DNA of the CDR3: TGTGCCAGCAGCCCAGAGGGACAGGGCTTCAATCAGCCCCAGCATTTT.

This clonotype was recorded a few times. The rearrangement joins TRBV2 to TRBJ2-7, with D perhaps TRBD1 (5 bases). The length of the CDR3 is 15 residues. Germline V gives CDR1 SNHLY, CDR2 FYNNEI. V dropped 4 bases and J dropped 1 base, with 14 bases sitting between them. CDR3 sequence: CASSVKGIVSYEQYF. The CDR3 DNA is TGTGCCAGCAGTGTTAAGGGGATAGTTTCCTACGAGCAGTACTTC.

This clonotype has just a few counts. V is TRBV10-3 and J is TRBJ2-3; 9 nucleotides align to TRBD2. Trimming at V came to 3 bases and at J to 4 bases, leaving 11 bases not matched to a gene. Germline loops: CDR1 ENHRY, CDR2 SYGVKD. This CDR3 region has 17 residues. The CDR3 loop reads CAISEGSSGVSADTQYF. The CDR3 DNA follows: TGTGCCATCAGTGAAGGATCTAGCGGGGTCAGCGCAGATACGCAGTATTTT.

The chain is built from TRBV24-1 and TRBJ1-5; TRBD1 matches at 7 bases. V lost 9 bases to trimming and J lost 6 bases; unmatched junction nucleotides: 7. The CDR3 is 13 residues long. From germline, CDR1 is KGHDR and CDR2 SFDVKD. CDR3 sequence (DNA): TGTGCCACCTCAGGGGGGCTGGGTCAGCCCCAGCATTTT. Encoded protein: CATSGGLGQPQHF.

This chain's CDR3 is CASSPPKGGNSPLHF. CDR3 sequence (DNA): TGTGCCAGCTCACCACCGAAAGGGGGCAATTCACCCCTCCACTTT. The chain combines TRBV18 with TRBJ1-6; 7 bases line up with TRBD1. The CDR3 runs 15 residues. With V trimmed by 0 bases and J by 7 bases, 3 bases remained unmatched. CDR1 KGHSH and CDR2 LQKENI come from the germline V gene.

This clonotype was found a few times. The chain uses TRBV27 and TRBJ2-7, with D hard to call. The germline V gene has CDR1 MNHEY and CDR2 SMNVEV (reference sequence). V was clipped by 4 bases and J by 5 bases, with 24 bases between them. The CDR3 has 17 residues. The CDR3 DNA reads TGTGCCAGCAGTTCGTCAGGACGCAAACCGTTACCCAACGAGCAGTACTTC. Protein: CASSSSGRKPLPNEQYF.

The V and J genes are TRBV5-5 and TRBJ1-2; 8 bases are shared with TRBD1. V was pared by 2 bases and J by 2 bases, with 2 bases of the junction left unmatched. This CDR3 spans 14 amino acids. Looked up from germline, CDR1 is SGHKS and CDR2 is YYEKEE (reference sequence). CDR3 coding DNA: TGTGCCAGCAGCTTCCGGACAGGGAACTATGGCTACACCTTC. Its translation is CASSFRTGNYGYTF.

Of note for this clonotype: At one boundary the junction diverges from the germline segment, which might be a read error. This chain uses TRBV9 with TRBJ2-3, with a weak D call TRBD2 (7 bases). Germline values: CDR1 SGDLS, CDR2 YYNGEE. The CDR3 is 15 amino acids. CDR3 in DNA: TGTACCAGCAGCGTAAGGGAGGGGGGCACAGATACGCAGTATTTT. Translated, it gives CTSSVREGGTDTQYF.

This clonotype was detected only a few times. The chain carries TRBV12-3 or TRBV12-4 and TRBJ1-1, with TRBD1 matching 7 bases. The V segment lost 7 bases and the J segment 4 bases; nucleotides outside the gene matches: 6. The CDR3 has 13 amino acids. The CDR3 coding sequence is TGTGCCAGCAAGACAGGGTTGGGCACTGAAGCTTTCTTT. The encoded protein is CASKTGLGTEAFF.

This clonotype turned up a few times. V is TRBV6-1 and J is TRBJ1-1; D remains ambiguous. CDR1 is MNHNS and CDR2 is SASEGT in the germline V gene. Trimming pared 8 bases from V and 3 bases from J, leaving 13 bases between. The length of the CDR3 is 13 residues. The CDR3 loop is CASSGQRDTEAFF. In DNA form, the CDR3 reads TGTGCCAGCTCCGGGCAGAGGGACACTGAAGCTTTCTTT.

The rearrangement joins TRBV25-1 to TRBJ1-2; no firm D call. Between the trimmed V and J ends, which lost 3 bases and 4 bases, there was a span of 9 bases. There are 13 residues in the CDR3. In germline, CDR1 is MGHDK, CDR2 SYGVNS. The CDR3 region is CASSEAVGYGYTF. As DNA, the CDR3 is TGTGCCAGCAGTGAGGCGGTGGGCTATGGCTACACCTTC.

The J gene is TRBJ2-5, the V gene TRBV20-1; the match to TRBD1 covers 8 bases. This CDR3 region has 15 residues. Germline V lookup: CDR1 DFQATT, CDR2 SNEGSKA (reference sequence). With V trimmed by 0 bases and J by 5 bases, 8 bases remained unmatched. Here the CDR3 DNA reads TGCAGTGCTAGAGACCCAGGACAGGGCGTGGAGACCCAGTACTTC. This encodes CSARDPGQGVETQYF.

The chain joins TRBV20-1 to TRBJ2-3, with 9 bases matching TRBD2. J gave up 2 bases and V 3 bases, and 15 bases lay outside the gene matches. This CDR3 region has 18 residues. CDR1 and CDR2 from the germline V gene are DFQATT and SNEGSKA (reference sequence). CDR3 sequence: CSARERGVVRKLTDTQYF. CDR3 nucleotide sequence: TGCAGTGCTAGGGAGCGGGGGGTTGTTAGGAAACTCACAGATACGCAGTATTTT.

This clonotype was picked up a small number of times. The chain carries TRBV12-3 or TRBV12-4 and TRBJ1-1; D remains ambiguous. The V end lost 5 bases, the J end lost 11 bases, and 15 bases lay between the germline ends. This CDR3 has 12 residues. CDR3 amino acids: CASSLRETRAFF. CDR3 DNA: TGTGCCAGCAGTCTACGGGAGACCAGGGCTTTCTTT.

The V and J genes are TRBV7-2 and TRBJ1-1; D remains ambiguous. The germline gives CDR1 SGHTA, CDR2 FQGNSA. The CDR3 sequence is 14 residues long. V lost 0 bases, J lost 0 bases, and 5 bases lay in between. The CDR3 sequence: CASSLAVLNTEAFF. CDR3 DNA sequence: TGTGCCAGCAGCTTAGCGGTCCTGAACACTGAAGCTTTCTTT.

The rearrangement links TRBV9 to TRBJ1-2, with D unclear. Germline CDR1 SGDLS, CDR2 YYNGEE. Trimming pared 4 bases from V and 1 base from J, leaving 11 bases between. CDR3 size: 14 residues. For the CDR3, the DNA is TGTGCCAGCAGCCCCCGCCTAAGTAACTATGGCTACACCTTC. Protein product: CASSPRLSNYGYTF. The full variable domain, its missing parts supplied by reference TRBV9 and TRBJ1-2, is DSGVTQTPKHLITATGQRVTLRCSPRSGDLSVYWYQQSLDQGLQFLIQYYNGEERAKGNILERFSAQQFPDLHSELNLSSLELGDSALYFCASSPRLSNYGYTFGSGTRLTVV.

In regard to this clonotype: A read error may produce the germline difference seen at one junction end. The V gene is TRBV20-1, the J gene TRBJ1-2; 10 positions match TRBD1. The CDR3 length is 14 residues. Germline V gene lookup returns CDR1 DFQATT and CDR2 SNEGSKA (reference sequence). The CDR3 region has the DNA TGCAGTGCCGGGATGAGGACAGGGGGAGGGGGCTGCACCTTC. Residues: CSAGMRTGGGGCTF.

The chain is built from TRBV20-1 and TRBJ1-2; D gene ambiguous. Germline V gene data show CDR1 as DFQATT and CDR2 as SNEGSKA (reference sequence). Trimming stripped 1 base from V and 2 bases from J, with 8 bases between. The CDR3 is 13 amino acids. The CDR3 bases are TGCAGTGCTAGAGGGCAGGCCAACTATGGCTACACCTTC. Its protein product is CSARGQANYGYTF.